The clone carrying this TCR beta chain occurred a few times. Germline V CDR1 and CDR2: GTSNPN, SVGIG (reference sequence). V was clipped by 0 bases and J by 3 bases, with 8 bases between them. This CDR3 spans 13 amino acids. This record belongs to a study of blood T cell repertoires in COVID-19. Generated by immunoSEQ multiplex PCR, the TCRdb table keeps only in-frame clones and is missing some. The sample yields around 170,000 clones, about four fifths seen once. The chain is built from TRBV30 and TRBJ1-1; D is possibly TRBD1 (6 bases). The origin of this receptor is a man between 65 and 85 years old with active or convalescent COVID-19. Sequencing was carried out using peripheral blood. CDR3 DNA: TGTGCCTGGAGTGTCCAGGGGCACACTGAAGCTTTCTTT. Translated: CAWSVQGHTEAFF.